The 24 T cell receptor beta chains reported below all come from one sample, sequenced in a study of CD8+CD57+ T cells in acquired aplastic anemia. Investigators profiled TCR beta VDJ and CDR3 from genomic DNA template. TCRdb fed the reads into MiXCR, producing one record per CDR3 protein. This sample carries 450,000 to 550,000 distinct CDR3 sequences, around 32% of them seen once, and the ten largest clones take approximately 0.82%. Previously, flow cytometry had revealed CD8+CD57+ cell expansion in the patients chosen for sequencing. Sequenced sample: sorted CD4+, CD8+, or CD8+CD57+ T cells (not recorded which) from PBMCs. The receptor set was obtained from a human donor with aplastic anemia.

The chain's CDR3 is CASSQDPRADTEAFF. CDR3 coding DNA: TGCGCCAGCAGCCAAGATCCGCGGGCGGACACTGAAGCTTTCTTT. The V and J genes are TRBV4-3 and TRBJ1-1; no clear D. The CDR3 consists of 15 residues. V gave up 0 bases and J gave up 3 bases, with 11 bases separating them. The germline CDR1 and CDR2 sequences are LGHNA and YSLEER.

The table lists this clonotype with many counts. The chain links TRBV9 to TRBJ2-7, with D possibly being TRBD2 (5 bases). Germline lookup yields CDR1 SGDLS and CDR2 YYNGEE. Deletions cut 0 bases from V and 5 bases from J, with 18 bases between. The CDR3 covers 16 residues. CDR3 nucleotides: TGTGCCAGCAGCGTAGCTGGTGGAGGCGCCCCCGACGAGCAGTACTTC. Residues: CASSVAGGGAPDEQYF. The whole variable domain, remainder taken from reference TRBV9 and TRBJ2-7, is DSGVTQTPKHLITATGQRVTLRCSPRSGDLSVYWYQQSLDQGLQFLIQYYNGEERAKGNILERFSAQQFPDLHSELNLSSLELGDSALYFCASSVAGGGAPDEQYFGPGTRLTVT.

This clonotype appeared a few times. CDR3 sequence: CASSLESGGDTQYF. The CDR3 DNA reads as TGTGCCAGCAGCCTTGAGAGCGGAGGCGATACGCAGTATTTT. This rearrangement joins TRBV11-3 to TRBJ2-3; a possible D gene is TRBD2 (5 bases). Germline V gene data show CDR1 as SGHNT and CDR2 as YENEEA. Trimming removed 5 bases at V and 6 bases at J, with 15 bases between. The CDR3 has 14 amino acids.

The genes are TRBV6-4 and TRBJ2-7; 7 bases map to TRBD1. The junction had 7 bases not matched to a gene; V was cut back by 6 bases and J by 5 bases. The germline gives CDR1 MRHNA, CDR2 SNTAGT. The CDR3 has 13 amino acids. CDR3 sequence (DNA): TGTGCCAGCAGCCCGACAGGGATCCACGAGCAGTACTTC. Protein product: CASSPTGIHEQYF.

This clonotype has a count of ten or more. This chain uses TRBV19 with TRBJ2-3, with 7 positions matching TRBD2. The CDR3 sequence is 16 residues long. V trimming: 4 bases; J trimming: 0 bases; junction bases outside the gene matches: 7. Germline CDR1 is LNHDA and CDR2 is SQIVND (reference sequence). CDR3 coding DNA: TGTGCCAGTAGTACGCCTAGCGGTACTAGCACAGATACGCAGTATTTT. Residues: CASSTPSGTSTDTQYF.

The chain carries TRBV10-2 and TRBJ1-1; 8 nucleotides align to TRBD1. Unmatched junction bases numbered 4, after V lost 6 bases and J lost 1 base. The CDR3 totals 14 residues. Looked up from germline, CDR1 is WSHSY and CDR2 is SAAADI. CDR3 in DNA: TGCGCCAGCAGCCGGACAGGGAAGAACACTGAAGCTTTCTTT. Residues: CASSRTGKNTEAFF.

The gene calls are TRBV3-1 and TRBJ1-2; D unresolved. There are 15 residues in the CDR3. The V end lost 4 bases, the J end lost 0 bases, and 12 bases lay between the germline ends. Germline V gene sequence: CDR1 LGHDT, CDR2 YNNKEL (reference sequence). Here the CDR3 reads CASSRGPVANYGYTF. CDR3 bases: TGTGCCAGCAGCCGCGGACCCGTGGCTAACTATGGCTACACCTTC.

A few counts support this clonotype. A much larger clone lies a single base off, so this may be a read error. DNA for the CDR3: TGTGCCACCAGCAGAGATGCCAACAACCCTAGCACAGATACGCAGTATTTT. Residues: CATSRDANNPSTDTQYF. The chain uses TRBV15 and TRBJ2-3, with no clear D. V was trimmed by 0 bases and J by 0 bases, leaving 13 bases between them. The germline V gene has CDR1 LNHNV and CDR2 YYDKDF (reference sequence). The CDR3 sequence is 17 residues long.

The chain recombines TRBV6-5 with TRBJ2-7; D is possibly TRBD2 (6 bases). In germline, CDR1 is MNHEY, CDR2 SVGAGI. The CDR3 is 15 amino acids. V gave up 6 bases and J gave up 2 bases, with 17 bases separating them. The CDR3: CASRQATSQPYEQYF. The CDR3 bases are TGTGCCAGCAGGCAAGCGACTAGTCAACCCTACGAGCAGTACTTC.

The chain employs TRBV6-5 and TRBJ2-7; either TRBD1 or TRBD2 may supply D (5 bases each). Trimming removed 2 bases from V and 3 bases from J, with 14 bases in between. Per the germline V gene, CDR1 is MNHEY and CDR2 is SVGAGI. The CDR3 is 15 residues long. CDR3 in amino acids: CASSYPGHSVYEQYF. The CDR3 DNA reads as TGTGCCAGCAGTTACCCGGGGCATAGCGTCTACGAGCAGTACTTC.

This clonotype was observed many times. V and J are TRBV20-1 and TRBJ1-2; D unclear. The CDR3 spans 12 residues. V lost 3 bases and J lost 8, with 13 bases in between. CDR1 and CDR2 from the germline V gene are DFQATT and SNEGSKA (reference sequence). As DNA, the CDR3 is TGCAGTGCTAGGGAGGGTCTTAGCGGCTACACCTTC. Amino acids: CSAREGLSGYTF.

This clonotype was seen a few times. Relative to the germline gene, one junction end is altered; a read error may explain this. The chain employs TRBV7-9 and TRBJ2-4, with D unclear. The germline V gene encodes CDR1 SEHNR and CDR2 FQNEAQ (reference sequence). The CDR3 extends over 12 amino acids. The CDR3 loop reads CASSLLSGIQYF. The CDR3 DNA reads TGCGCCAGCAGCCTTTTGTCCGGGATTCAGTACTTC.

The CDR3 bases are TGCGCCAGCAGCTTGGGCTGGGACGGAGACTACGAGCAGTACTTC. Its translation: CASSLGWDGDYEQYF. This chain uses TRBV5-1 with TRBJ2-7; D possibly matches TRBD1 or TRBD2 (5 bases each). Germline V gives CDR1 SGHRS, CDR2 YFSETQ. Trimming stripped 0 bases from V and 3 bases from J, with 13 bases between. The CDR3 is 15 amino acids.

This clonotype was observed at least ten times. V usage is TRBV7-6 and J usage is TRBJ2-1; perhaps D is TRBD1 or TRBD2 (5 bases each). The CDR3 has 14 residues. V was trimmed by 7 bases and J by 6 bases, leaving 16 bases between them. Germline CDR1 SGHVS, CDR2 FNYEAQ. Written as DNA, the CDR3 is TGTGCCAGCACTCCGGGACGTGTCAGCAATGAGCAGTTCTTC. It encodes CASTPGRVSNEQFF.

The chain links TRBV20-1 to TRBJ2-5; D is possibly TRBD2 (5 bases). The CDR3 runs 13 residues. V lost 0 bases to trimming and J lost 5 bases, with 10 bases between them. Germline V gene sequence: CDR1 DFQATT, CDR2 SNEGSKA (reference sequence). CDR3 coding DNA: TGCAGTGCTAGAGATATAGCGTCGGAGACCCAGTACTTC. It specifies CSARDIASETQYF.

V gene TRBV5-4 combines with J gene TRBJ2-1, with 12 positions matching TRBD2. This CDR3 has 18 residues. Germline V CDR1 and CDR2: SGHNT, YYREEE (reference sequence). V lost 3 bases and J lost 7; bases outside the gene matches: 14. The CDR3 reads CASSSRSSGGALRNEQFF. Here the CDR3 DNA reads TGTGCCAGCAGCTCGAGGTCTAGCGGGGGGGCTTTGAGGAATGAGCAGTTCTTC.

The table lists this clonotype with many counts. This sequence joins TRBV24-1 and TRBJ2-2; the D is unclear. This CDR3 has 13 residues. CDR1 and CDR2 from the germline V gene are KGHDR and SFDVKD. Trimming took off 10 bases at V and 0 bases at J, with 8 bases between the two ends. As DNA, the CDR3 is TGTGCCACGAGGAGTACGAACACCGGGGAGCTGTTTTTT. This codes for CATRSTNTGELFF.

The chain combines TRBV6-1 with TRBJ1-2; D perhaps matches TRBD1 (6 bases). V gave up 4 bases and J gave up 7 bases, with 13 bases separating them. This CDR3 has 13 amino acids. Germline V gene lookup returns CDR1 MNHNS and CDR2 SASEGT. CDR3 nucleotides: TGTGCCAGCAGTGCTACCGGGACACTTGGCTACACCTTC. It yields the protein CASSATGTLGYTF.

Points on this clonotype: The junction departs from the called germline gene at one end, perhaps through a read error. V is TRBV20-1 and J is TRBJ2-7; 11 bases match TRBD2. The germline gives CDR1 DFQATT, CDR2 SNEGSKA (reference sequence). This CDR3 is built from 14 residues. This chain's CDR3 is CSTRTSGSHYEQYF. CDR3 sequence (DNA): TGCAGTACTAGGACTAGCGGGTCCCACTACGAGCAGTACTTC.

About this clonotype itself: Given a much more abundant clone one base away, this may be a read error. This rearrangement joins TRBV11-1 to TRBJ2-7, with 7 positions matching TRBD1. Germline CDR1 is SGHAT and CDR2 is FQDESV (reference sequence). The CDR3 length is 15 residues. V was pared by 0 bases and J by 2 bases, with 4 bases of the junction left unmatched. CDR3 in amino acids: CASSLATGPPYEQYF. The CDR3 DNA reads as TGTGCCAGCAGCTTAGCGACAGGGCCGCCCTACGAGCAGTACTTC.

This clonotype occurred once. The CDR3 coding sequence is TGTGCCACCAGCAGAGATAACCCGGGACTAGCGACAGATACGCAGTATTTT. This gives the protein CATSRDNPGLATDTQYF. The V call is TRBV15, the J call TRBJ2-3, with 10 bases identical to TRBD2. Losses at the gene ends were 0 bases for V and 3 bases for J; bases not matched to a gene: 6. The CDR3 runs 17 residues. Germline CDR1 and CDR2: LNHNV and YYDKDF (reference sequence).

The V call is TRBV20-1, the J call TRBJ2-2, with a tentative D call TRBD2 (6 bases). The CDR3 covers 17 residues. CDR1 is DFQATT and CDR2 is SNEGSKA in the germline V gene (reference sequence). V lost 0 bases and J lost 7, with 21 bases in between. The CDR3, as DNA: TGCAGTGCTAGAGATCGAGGTTCGGGAGTCTTTGGCGGGGAGCTGTTTTTT. As protein: CSARDRGSGVFGGELFF.

This clonotype was picked up many times. The chain couples TRBV29-1 to TRBJ2-5; weak D call: TRBD2 (6 bases). Germline loops: CDR1 SQVTM, CDR2 ANQGSEA. The CDR3 spans 12 residues. V lost 7 bases and J lost 2, with 11 bases in between. The CDR3: CSAGVGQETQYF. DNA of the CDR3: TGCAGCGCGGGAGTAGGGCAAGAGACCCAGTACTTC.

This clonotype has ten or more counts. The rearrangement uses TRBV2 and TRBJ1-6; possibly TRBD1 for D (6 bases). CDR1 SNHLY and CDR2 FYNNEI come from the germline V gene. Trimming pared 8 bases from V and 9 bases from J, leaving 20 bases between. The CDR3 is 15 amino acids. The CDR3 nucleotides are TGTGCCAGCTGCTATCAGGGGATGATGAGTTCACCCCTCCACTTT. It specifies CASCYQGMMSSPLHF.